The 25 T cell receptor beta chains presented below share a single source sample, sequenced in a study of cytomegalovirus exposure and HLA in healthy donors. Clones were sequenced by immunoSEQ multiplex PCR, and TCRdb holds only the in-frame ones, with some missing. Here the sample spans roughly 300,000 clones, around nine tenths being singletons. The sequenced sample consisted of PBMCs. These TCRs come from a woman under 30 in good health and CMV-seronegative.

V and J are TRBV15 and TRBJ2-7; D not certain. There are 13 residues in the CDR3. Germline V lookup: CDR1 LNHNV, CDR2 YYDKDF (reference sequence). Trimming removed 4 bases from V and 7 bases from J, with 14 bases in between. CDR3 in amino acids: CATSTASTREQYF. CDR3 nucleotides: TGTGCCACCAGCACAGCGTCGACGCGGGAGCAGTACTTC.

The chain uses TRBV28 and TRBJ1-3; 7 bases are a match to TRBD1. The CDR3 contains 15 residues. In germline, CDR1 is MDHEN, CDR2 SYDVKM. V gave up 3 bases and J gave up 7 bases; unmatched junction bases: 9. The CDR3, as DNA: TGTGCCAGCAGTTTCGGAGTAGGGGGCAGGAACACCATATATTTT. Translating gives CASSFGVGGRNTIYF.

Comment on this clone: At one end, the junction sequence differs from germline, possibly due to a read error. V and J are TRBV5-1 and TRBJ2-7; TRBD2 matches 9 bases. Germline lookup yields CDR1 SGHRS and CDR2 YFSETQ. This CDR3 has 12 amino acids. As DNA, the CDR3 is TGTCCGGAGCGGGAGGTGGCCTACGAGCAGTACTTC. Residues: CPEREVAYEQYF.

The CDR3 DNA reads TGTGCCAGCGGTGAGGCGCGGGAGGAACTACCAGTCAATGAGCAGTTCTTC. Protein product: CASGEAREELPVNEQFF. The V gene is TRBV9, the J gene TRBJ2-1; 8 nucleotides match TRBD2. Unmatched junction bases numbered 18, after V lost 7 bases and J lost 6 bases. The CDR3 covers 17 residues. Germline CDR1 SGDLS, CDR2 YYNGEE.

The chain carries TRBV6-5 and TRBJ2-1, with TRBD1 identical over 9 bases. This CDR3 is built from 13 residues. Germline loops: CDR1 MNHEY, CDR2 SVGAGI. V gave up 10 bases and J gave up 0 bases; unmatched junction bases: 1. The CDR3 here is CATGQGSYNEQFF. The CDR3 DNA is TGTGCCACGGGACAGGGCTCCTACAATGAGCAGTTCTTC.

The CDR3 DNA reads as TGTGCCAGCAGCTTGGGGGTACGCGGGAGGGCAGGGGAGACCCAGTACTTC. This sequence encodes CASSLGVRGRAGETQYF. This chain joins TRBV5-5 and TRBJ2-5, with 9 positions matching TRBD2. In germline, CDR1 is SGHKS, CDR2 YYEKEE (reference sequence). J lost 5 bases, V lost 0 bases, and 11 bases had no gene match. The length of the CDR3 is 17 residues.

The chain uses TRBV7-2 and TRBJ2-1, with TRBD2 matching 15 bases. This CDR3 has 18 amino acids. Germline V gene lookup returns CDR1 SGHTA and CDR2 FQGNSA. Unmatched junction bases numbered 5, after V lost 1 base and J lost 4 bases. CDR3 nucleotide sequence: TGTGCCAGCAGCTTAGAAGGGACTAGCGGGAGGTTTTACAATGAGCAGTTCTTC. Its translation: CASSLEGTSGRFYNEQFF.

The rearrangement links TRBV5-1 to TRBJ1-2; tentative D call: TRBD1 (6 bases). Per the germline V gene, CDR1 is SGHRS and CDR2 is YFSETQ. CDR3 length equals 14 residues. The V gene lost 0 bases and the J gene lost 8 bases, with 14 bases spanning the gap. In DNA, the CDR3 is TGCGCCAGCAGCTTGGAGGGCAGGGGTGAGGGCTACACCTTC. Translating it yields CASSLEGRGEGYTF. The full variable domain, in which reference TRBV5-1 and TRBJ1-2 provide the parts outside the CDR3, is KAGVTQTPRYLIKTRGQQVTLSCSPISGHRSVSWYQQTPGQGLQFLFEYFSETQRNKGNFPGRFSGRQFSNSRSEMNVSTLELGDSALYLCASSLEGRGEGYTFGSGTRLTVV.

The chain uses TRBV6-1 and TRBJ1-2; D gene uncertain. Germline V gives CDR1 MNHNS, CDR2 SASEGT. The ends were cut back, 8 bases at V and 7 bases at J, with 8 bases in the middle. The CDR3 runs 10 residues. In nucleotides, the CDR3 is TGTGCCAGCGGTACGGTTGGCTACACCTTC. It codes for CASGTVGYTF.

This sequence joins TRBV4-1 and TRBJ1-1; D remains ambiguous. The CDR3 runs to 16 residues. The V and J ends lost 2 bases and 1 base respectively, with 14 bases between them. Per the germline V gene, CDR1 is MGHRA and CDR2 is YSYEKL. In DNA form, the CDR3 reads TGCGCCAGCAGCCAACGGGGTTCCGGGGAGAACACTGAAGCTTTCTTT. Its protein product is CASSQRGSGENTEAFF.

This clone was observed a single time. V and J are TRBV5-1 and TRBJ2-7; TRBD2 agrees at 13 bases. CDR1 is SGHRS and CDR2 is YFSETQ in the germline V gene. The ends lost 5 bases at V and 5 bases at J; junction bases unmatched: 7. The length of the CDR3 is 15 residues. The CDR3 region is CASSPGLAGFNEQYF. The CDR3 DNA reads TGCGCCAGCAGTCCGGGACTAGCGGGATTTAACGAGCAGTACTTC. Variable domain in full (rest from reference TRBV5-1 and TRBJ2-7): KAGVTQTPRYLIKTRGQQVTLSCSPISGHRSVSWYQQTPGQGLQFLFEYFSETQRNKGNFPGRFSGRQFSNSRSEMNVSTLELGDSALYLCASSPGLAGFNEQYFGPGTRLTVT.

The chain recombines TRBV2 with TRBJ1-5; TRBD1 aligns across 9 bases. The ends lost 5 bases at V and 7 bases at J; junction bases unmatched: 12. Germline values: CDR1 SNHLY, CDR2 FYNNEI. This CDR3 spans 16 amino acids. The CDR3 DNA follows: TGTGCCAGCAGTAGTGACAGGGGGGTCGCGGGACAGCCCCAGCATTTT. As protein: CASSSDRGVAGQPQHF.

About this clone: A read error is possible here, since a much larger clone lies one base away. The CDR3 is CASSGQANTEAFF. CDR3 coding DNA: TGTGCCAGCAGCGGACAGGCGAACACTGAAGCTTTCTTT. The chain links TRBV6-5 to TRBJ1-1; 7 bases align to TRBD1. Germline V gives CDR1 MNHEY, CDR2 SVGAGI. Trimming removed 6 bases from V and 1 base from J; junction bases left unmatched: 2. This CDR3 is 13 amino acids long.

The CDR3: CATRIYSGATGGYTF. The CDR3 DNA is TGTGCCACCCGAATCTATTCAGGGGCAACCGGAGGCTACACCTTC. The gene calls are TRBV28 and TRBJ1-2; a possible D gene is TRBD1 (6 bases). This CDR3 contains 15 residues. Trimming removed 10 bases at V and 8 bases at J, with 26 bases between. Per germline, CDR1 MDHEN and CDR2 SYDVKM.

The CDR3 reads CASTPPGQGSNEQYF. The CDR3 nucleotides read TGCGCCAGCACCCCACCTGGACAGGGGTCCAACGAGCAGTACTTC. The chain combines TRBV5-1 with TRBJ2-7; 9 bases align to TRBD1. The ends lost 6 bases at V and 5 bases at J; junction bases unmatched: 12. CDR3 length equals 15 residues. Germline V CDR1 and CDR2: SGHRS, YFSETQ.

The CDR3 region is CASRLNSGIVHEQYF. CDR3 nucleotides: TGTGCCAGCAGATTAAATAGCGGGATAGTCCACGAGCAGTACTTC. The chain couples TRBV2 to TRBJ2-7, with 8 nucleotides matching TRBD2. The germline V gene encodes CDR1 SNHLY and CDR2 FYNNEI. The CDR3 consists of 15 residues. The J segment lost 5 bases and the V segment lost 6 bases, leaving 12 bases of the junction unmatched.

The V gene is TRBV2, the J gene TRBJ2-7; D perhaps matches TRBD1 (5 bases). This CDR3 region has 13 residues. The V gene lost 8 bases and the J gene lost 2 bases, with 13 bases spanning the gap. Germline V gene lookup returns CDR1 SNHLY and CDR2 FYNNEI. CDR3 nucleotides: TGTGCCAGCGGGGCACATCCAGCCTACGAGCAGTACTTC. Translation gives CASGAHPAYEQYF.

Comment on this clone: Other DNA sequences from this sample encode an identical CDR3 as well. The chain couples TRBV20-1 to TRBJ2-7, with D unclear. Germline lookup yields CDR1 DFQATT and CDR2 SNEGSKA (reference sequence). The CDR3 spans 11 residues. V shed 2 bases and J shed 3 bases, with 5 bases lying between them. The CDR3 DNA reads TGCAGTGCTAGACAGGACTACGAGCAGTACTTC. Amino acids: CSARQDYEQYF.

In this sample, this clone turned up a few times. The CDR3 region is CASSMGDRGRNQPQHF. CDR3 in DNA: TGTGCCAGTAGTATGGGGGACAGGGGACGCAATCAGCCCCAGCATTTT. This chain uses TRBV19 with TRBJ1-5; 10 bases match TRBD1. CDR1 is LNHDA, CDR2 SQIVND, per germline (reference sequence). This CDR3 is 16 amino acids long. The trim removed 3 bases at V and 2 bases at J, leaving 4 bases unmatched.

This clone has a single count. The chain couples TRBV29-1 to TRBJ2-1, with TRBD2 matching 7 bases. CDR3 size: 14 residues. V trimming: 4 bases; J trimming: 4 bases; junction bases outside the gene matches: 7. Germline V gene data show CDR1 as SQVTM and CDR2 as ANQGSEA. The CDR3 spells CSVVRGLDYNEQFF. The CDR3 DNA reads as TGCAGCGTTGTACGAGGACTAGATTACAATGAGCAGTTCTTC.

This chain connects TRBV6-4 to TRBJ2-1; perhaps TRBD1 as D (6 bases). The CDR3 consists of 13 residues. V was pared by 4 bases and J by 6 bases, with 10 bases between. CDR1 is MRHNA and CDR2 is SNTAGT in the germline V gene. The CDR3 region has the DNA TGTGCCAGCAGTGCTGCCAGGGGCAATGAGCAGTTCTTC. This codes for CASSAARGNEQFF.

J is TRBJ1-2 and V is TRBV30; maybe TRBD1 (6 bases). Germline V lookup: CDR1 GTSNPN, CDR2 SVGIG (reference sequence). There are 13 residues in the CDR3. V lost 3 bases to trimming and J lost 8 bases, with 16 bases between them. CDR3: CAWRGGGLWGYTF. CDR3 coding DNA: TGTGCCTGGAGGGGTGGGGGCCTTTGGGGCTACACCTTC.

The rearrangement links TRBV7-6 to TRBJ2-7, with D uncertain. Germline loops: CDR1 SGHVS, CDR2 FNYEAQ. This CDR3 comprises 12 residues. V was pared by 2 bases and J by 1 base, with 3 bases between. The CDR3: CASSLHSYEQYF. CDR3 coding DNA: TGTGCCAGCAGCTTACATTCCTACGAGCAGTACTTC.

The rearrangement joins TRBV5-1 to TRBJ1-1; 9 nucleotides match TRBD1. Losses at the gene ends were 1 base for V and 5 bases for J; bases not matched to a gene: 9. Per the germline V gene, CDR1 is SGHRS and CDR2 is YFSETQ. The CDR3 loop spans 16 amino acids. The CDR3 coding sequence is TGCGCCAGCAGCTTGCACAACAGGGGGCGGAGAACTGAAGCTTTCTTT. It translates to CASSLHNRGRRTEAFF.

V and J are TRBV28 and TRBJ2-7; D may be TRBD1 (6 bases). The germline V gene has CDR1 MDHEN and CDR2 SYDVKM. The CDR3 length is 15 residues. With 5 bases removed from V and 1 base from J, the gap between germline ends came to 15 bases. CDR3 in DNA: TGTGCCAGCAGTACTCCTCGACAGGTTTCCTACGAGCAGTACTTC. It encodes CASSTPRQVSYEQYF.